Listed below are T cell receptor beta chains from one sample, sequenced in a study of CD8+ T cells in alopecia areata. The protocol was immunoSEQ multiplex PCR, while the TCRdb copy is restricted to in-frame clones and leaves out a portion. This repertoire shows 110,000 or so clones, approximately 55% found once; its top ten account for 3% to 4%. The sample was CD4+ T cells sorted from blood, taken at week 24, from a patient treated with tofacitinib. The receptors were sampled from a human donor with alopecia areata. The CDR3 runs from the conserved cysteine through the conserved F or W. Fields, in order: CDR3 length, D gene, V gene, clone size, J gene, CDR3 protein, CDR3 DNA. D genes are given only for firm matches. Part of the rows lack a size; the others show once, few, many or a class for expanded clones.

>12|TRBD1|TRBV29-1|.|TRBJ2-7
CSVGQGHYEQYF
TGCAGCGTTGGACAGGGACACTACGAGCAGTACTTC
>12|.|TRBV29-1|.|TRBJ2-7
CSVEPGSNEQYF
TGCAGCGTTGAACCAGGGTCCAACGAGCAGTACTTC
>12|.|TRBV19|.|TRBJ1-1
CASNTGQGEAFF
TGTGCCAGTAACACAGGGCAAGGTGAAGCTTTCTTT
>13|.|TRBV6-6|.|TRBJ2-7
CASSYIGGYEQYF
TGTGCCAGCAGTTATATAGGGGGCTACGAGCAGTACTTC
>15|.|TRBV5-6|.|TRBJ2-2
CASSLWLPNTGELFF
TGTGCCAGCAGCTTGTGGCTCCCGAACACCGGGGAGCTGTTTTTT
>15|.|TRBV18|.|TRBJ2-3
CASSRGTTSTDTQYF
TGTGCCAGCTCACGTGGGACAACTAGCACAGATACGCAGTATTTT
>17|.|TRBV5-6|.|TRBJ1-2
CASSLWGATADIYGYTF
TGTGCCAGCAGCTTGTGGGGGGCGACTGCCGACATCTATGGCTACACCTTC
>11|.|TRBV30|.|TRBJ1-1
CAWSVFTEAFF
TGTGCCTGGAGTGTTTTCACTGAAGCTTTCTTT
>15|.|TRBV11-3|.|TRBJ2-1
CASSLRGQIYNEQFF
TGTGCCAGCAGCTTACGAGGACAGATCTACAATGAGCAGTTCTTC
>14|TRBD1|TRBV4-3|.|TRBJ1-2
CASSRDRTNYGYTF
TGCGCCAGCAGCCGGGACAGGACTAACTATGGCTACACCTTC
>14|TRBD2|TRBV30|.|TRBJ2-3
CASSAGGLTDTQYF
TGTGCCTCGTCAGCGGGGGGGCTAACAGATACGCAGTATTTT
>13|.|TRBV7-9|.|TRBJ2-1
CASRTTGVNEQFF
TGTGCCAGCAGGACGACTGGGGTCAATGAGCAGTTCTTC
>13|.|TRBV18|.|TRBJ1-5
CASSPPGNQPQHF
TGTGCCAGCTCGCCCCCGGGCAATCAGCCCCAGCATTTT
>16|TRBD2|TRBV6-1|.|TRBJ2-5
CASSGHLAGGQETQYF
TGTGCCAGCAGTGGACATTTAGCGGGGGGACAAGAGACCCAGTACTTC
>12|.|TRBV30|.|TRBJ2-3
CATGSGSDTQYF
TGTGCAACAGGATCCGGATCAGATACGCAGTATTTT
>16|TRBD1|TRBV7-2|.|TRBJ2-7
CASSVTPGQGTYEQYF
TGTGCCAGCAGCGTGACGCCGGGACAGGGCACCTACGAGCAGTACTTC
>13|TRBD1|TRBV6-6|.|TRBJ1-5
CASIRGLNQPQHF
TGTGCCAGCATTAGGGGGCTCAATCAGCCCCAGCATTTT
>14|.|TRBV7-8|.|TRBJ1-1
CASVPLSANTEAFF
TGTGCCAGCGTACCTCTGTCGGCTAATACTGAAGCTTTCTTT
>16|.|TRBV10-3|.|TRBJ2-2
CAISDSAAGNTGELFF
TGTGCCATCAGTGATTCGGCAGCCGGTAACACCGGGGAGCTGTTTTTT
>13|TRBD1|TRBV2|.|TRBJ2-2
CASGGQDTGELFF
TGTGCCAGCGGGGGACAGGACACCGGGGAGCTGTTTTTT
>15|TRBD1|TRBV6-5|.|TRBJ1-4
CASSYTRTGNRKLFF
TGTGCCAGCAGTTACACACGGACAGGGAATAGAAAACTGTTTTTT
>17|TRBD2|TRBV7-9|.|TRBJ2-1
CASSPHSGTSGYNEQFF
TGTGCCAGCAGCCCCCACTCCGGGACTAGCGGTTACAATGAGCAGTTCTTC
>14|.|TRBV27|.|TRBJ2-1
CASSQFPGRDEQFF
TGTGCCAGCAGCCAATTTCCGGGACGCGATGAGCAGTTCTTC
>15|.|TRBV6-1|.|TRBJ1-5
CASSEGLQGNQPQHF
TGTGCCAGCAGTGAAGGGCTACAGGGAAATCAGCCCCAGCATTTT
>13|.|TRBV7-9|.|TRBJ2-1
CASSLERYNEQFF
TGTGCCAGCAGCTTAGAGCGGTACAATGAGCAGTTCTTC
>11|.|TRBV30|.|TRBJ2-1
CAWRGYGEQFF
TGTGCCTGGAGGGGTTATGGTGAGCAGTTCTTC
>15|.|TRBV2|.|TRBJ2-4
CASRNDILAKNIQYF
TGTGCCAGCAGGAATGATATACTAGCCAAAAACATTCAGTACTTC
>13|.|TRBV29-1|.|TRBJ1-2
CSVESGATVYGAF
TGCAGCGTTGAATCCGGGGCTACGGTCTACGGGGCCTTC
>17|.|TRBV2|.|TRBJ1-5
CASSDSGTYYSNQPQHF
TGTGCCAGCAGTGATAGTGGGACCTATTATAGCAATCAGCCCCAGCATTTT
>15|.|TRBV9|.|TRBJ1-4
CASSQGQGQGEKLFF
TGTGCCAGCAGCCAAGGGCAGGGGCAAGGTGAAAAACTGTTTTTT
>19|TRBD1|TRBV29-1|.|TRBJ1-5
CSSRGGHRSHQTGNQPQHF
TGCAGCTCTAGAGGGGGCCACAGAAGCCACCAGACGGGAAATCAGCCCCAGCATTTT
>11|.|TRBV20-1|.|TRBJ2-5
CSALVGETQYF
TGCAGTGCTTTGGTTGGGGAGACCCAGTACTTC
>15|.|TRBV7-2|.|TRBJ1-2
CASSLFRGQNYGYTF
TGTGCCAGCAGCCTCTTCCGAGGACAGAACTATGGCTACACCTTC
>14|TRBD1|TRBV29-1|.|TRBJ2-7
CSVSRGTSYYEQYF
TGCAGCGTATCCAGGGGGACCTCCTACTACGAGCAGTACTTC
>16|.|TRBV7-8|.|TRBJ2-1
CASSLQGRVIAGGQFF
TGTGCCAGCAGCTTACAGGGACGGGTTATTGCCGGAGGGCAGTTCTTC
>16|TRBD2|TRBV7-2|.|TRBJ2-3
CASSLGGLAFADTQYF
TGTGCCAGCAGCTTAGGGGGACTAGCCTTCGCAGATACGCAGTATTTT
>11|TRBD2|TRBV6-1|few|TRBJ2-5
CASSGEGPQYF
TGTGCCAGCAGTGGGGAGGGGCCCCAGTACTTC
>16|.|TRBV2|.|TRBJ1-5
CASSDGGGTGNQPQHF
TGTGCCAGCAGTGATGGTGGGGGGACGGGCAATCAGCCCCAGCATTTT
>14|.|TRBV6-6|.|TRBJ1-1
CASSIQGMNTEAFF
TGTGCCAGCAGCATACAGGGCATGAACACTGAAGCTTTCTTT
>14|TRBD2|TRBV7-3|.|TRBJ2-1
CASSSSGGNNEQFF
TGTGCCAGCAGCTCTAGCGGGGGGAACAATGAGCAGTTCTTC
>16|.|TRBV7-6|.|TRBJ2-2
CASSLVAAGATGELFF
TGTGCCAGCAGCTTAGTGGCTGCGGGGGCCACCGGGGAGCTGTTTTTT
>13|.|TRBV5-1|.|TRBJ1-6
CASSLGQAGPLHF
TGCGCCAGCAGCTTGGGACAAGCGGGACCCCTCCACTTT
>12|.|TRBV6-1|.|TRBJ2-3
CASRTWGDTQYF
TGTGCCAGCCGGACTTGGGGAGATACGCAGTATTTT
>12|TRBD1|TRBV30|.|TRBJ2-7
CAWPTGSYEQYF
TGTGCCTGGCCGACAGGGAGCTACGAGCAGTACTTC
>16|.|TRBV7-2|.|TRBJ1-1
CASSLAGGRMNTEAFF
TGTGCCAGCAGCTTAGCAGGGGGACGGATGAACACTGAAGCTTTCTTT
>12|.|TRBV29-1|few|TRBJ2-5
CSVEASQETQYF
TGCAGCGTTGAGGCCAGCCAAGAGACCCAGTACTTC
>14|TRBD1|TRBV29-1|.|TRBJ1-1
CSVVRTGKNTEAFF
TGCAGCGTCGTCCGGACAGGGAAGAACACTGAAGCTTTCTTT
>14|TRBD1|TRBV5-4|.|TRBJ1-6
CASSLQGENSPLHF
TGTGCCAGCAGCTTGCAGGGGGAGAATTCACCCCTCCACTTT
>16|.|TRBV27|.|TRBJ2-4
CASSLGGPRAKNIQYF
TGTGCCAGCAGTCTAGGGGGGCCCAGAGCCAAAAACATTCAGTACTTC
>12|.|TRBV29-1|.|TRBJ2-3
CSVEVLGGTQYF
TGCAGCGTTGAAGTATTAGGGGGTACGCAGTATTTT
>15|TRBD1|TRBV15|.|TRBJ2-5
CATSRETGGSETQYF
TGTGCCACCAGCCGCGAGACAGGGGGCTCCGAGACCCAGTACTTC
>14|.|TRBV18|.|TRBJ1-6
CASSPSGERSPLHF
TGTGCCAGCTCACCATCAGGGGAGAGATCACCCCTCCACTTT
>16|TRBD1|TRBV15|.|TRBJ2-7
CATSSRTGKSSYEQYF
TGTGCCACCAGCTCCAGGACAGGGAAAAGCTCCTACGAGCAGTACTTC
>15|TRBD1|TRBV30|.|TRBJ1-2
CAWSSQGAGNYGYTF
TGTGCCTGGAGCTCACAGGGGGCAGGGAACTATGGCTACACCTTC
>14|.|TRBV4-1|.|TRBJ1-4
CASSQLGIGEKLFF
TGCGCCAGCAGCCAATTGGGCATCGGCGAAAAACTGTTTTTT
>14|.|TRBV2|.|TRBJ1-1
CASSEYGGAPVGFF
TGTGCCAGCAGTGAATACGGGGGCGCCCCAGTCGGTTTCTTT
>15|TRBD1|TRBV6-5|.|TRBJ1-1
CASSPPGQGGTEAFF
TGTGCCAGCAGTCCACCGGGACAGGGCGGCACTGAAGCTTTCTTT
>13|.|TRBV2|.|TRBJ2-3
CASSEVGTDTQYF
TGTGCCAGCAGTGAAGTGGGCACAGATACGCAGTATTTT
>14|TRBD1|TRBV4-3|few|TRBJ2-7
CASSQHDRGVEQYF
TGCGCCAGCAGCCAACATGACAGGGGCGTAGAGCAGTACTTC